This T cell receptor (beta chain) derives from a study of cytomegalovirus exposure and HLA in healthy donors. As for the study in general: Sequencing of around 200 million T cells in an earlier analysis found approximately 120 million unique TCR beta sequences.

For this clone: What it recognizes is unknown.

Whole-study findings and limits: In a later analysis, HLA-associated TCR beta chains were more clonally expanded than equally common others. A previous analysis found most TCR beta V segments productive roughly 87% or roughly 30% of the time.

With 60 Vbeta and 13 Jbeta primers, the PCR was carried out. Data came from immunoSEQ multiplex PCR; TCRdb stores just in-frame clones and leaves some out. Of approximately 130,000 clones listed, approximately 80% were seen once; the top ten hold approximately 1.7%. The CDR3 covers 16 residues. V lost 2 bases and J lost 0, with 11 bases in between. Germline V gene data show CDR1 as GTSNPN and CDR2 as SVGIG (reference sequence). Sequencing was done on a sample of PBMCs. The V call is TRBV30, the J call TRBJ2-6, with a tentative D call TRBD1 (5 bases). The clonotype originates from a middle-aged woman in good health and CMV-seronegative. CDR3 DNA sequence: TGTGCCTGGAGTCTCGCGACAGCCTCTGGGGCCAACGTCCTGACTTTC. This gives the protein CAWSLATASGANVLTF.